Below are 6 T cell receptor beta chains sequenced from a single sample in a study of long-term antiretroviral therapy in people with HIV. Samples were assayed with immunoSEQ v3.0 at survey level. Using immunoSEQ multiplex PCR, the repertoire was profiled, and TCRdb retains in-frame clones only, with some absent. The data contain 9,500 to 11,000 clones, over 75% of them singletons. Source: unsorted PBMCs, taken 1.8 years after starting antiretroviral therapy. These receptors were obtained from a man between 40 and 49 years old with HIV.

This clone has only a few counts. CDR3 in amino acids: CASTSGSGSYNEQFF. In DNA, the CDR3 is TGTGCCAGCACCTCGGGTAGCGGGAGCTACAATGAGCAGTTCTTC. The chain combines TRBV7-9 with TRBJ2-1; 9 bases align to TRBD2. This CDR3 spans 15 amino acids. Germline V gives CDR1 SEHNR, CDR2 FQNEAQ (reference sequence). V trimming: 7 bases; J trimming: 3 bases; junction bases outside the gene matches: 7.

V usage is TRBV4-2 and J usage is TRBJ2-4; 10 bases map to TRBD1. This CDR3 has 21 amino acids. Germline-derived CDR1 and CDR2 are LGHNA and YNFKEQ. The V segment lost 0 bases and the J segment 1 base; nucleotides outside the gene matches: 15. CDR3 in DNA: TGTGCCAGCAGCCAAGATCCCGGGACAGGGGTCGGGAGTGGGGCCAAAAACATTCAGTACTTC. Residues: CASSQDPGTGVGSGAKNIQYF.

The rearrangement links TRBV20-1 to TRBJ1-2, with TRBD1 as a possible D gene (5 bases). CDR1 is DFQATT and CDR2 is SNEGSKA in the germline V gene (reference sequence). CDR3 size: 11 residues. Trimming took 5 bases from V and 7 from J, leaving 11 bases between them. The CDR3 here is CSARRQTGYTF. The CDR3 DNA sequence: TGCAGTGCTCGCCGACAGACTGGCTACACCTTC.

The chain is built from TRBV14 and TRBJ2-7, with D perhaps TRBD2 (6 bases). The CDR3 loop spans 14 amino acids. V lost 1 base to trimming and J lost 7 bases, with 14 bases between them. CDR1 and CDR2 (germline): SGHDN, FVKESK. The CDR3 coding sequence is TGTGCCAGCAGCCAAGGAGGCGGGACGCTAGAGCAGTACTTC. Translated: CASSQGGGTLEQYF. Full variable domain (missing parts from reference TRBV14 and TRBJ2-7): EAGVTQFPSHSVIEKGQTVTLRCDPISGHDNLYWYRRVMGKEIKFLLHFVKESKQDESGMPNNRFLAERTGGTYSTLKVQPAELEDSGVYFCASSQGGGTLEQYFGPGTRLTVT.

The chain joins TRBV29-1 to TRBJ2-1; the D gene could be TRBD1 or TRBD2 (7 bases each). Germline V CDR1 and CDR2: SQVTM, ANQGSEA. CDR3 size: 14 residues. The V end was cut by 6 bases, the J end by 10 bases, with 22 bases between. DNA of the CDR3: TGCAGCGTCGACATACTGGGAGGGGGCGCGGAGCAGTTCTTC. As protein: CSVDILGGGAEQFF.

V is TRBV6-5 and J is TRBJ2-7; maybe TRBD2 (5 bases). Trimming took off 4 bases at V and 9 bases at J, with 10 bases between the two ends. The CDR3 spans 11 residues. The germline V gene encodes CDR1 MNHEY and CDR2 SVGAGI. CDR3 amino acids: CASSSGFGQYF. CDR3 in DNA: TGTGCCAGCAGTTCGGGGTTTGGGCAGTACTTC.